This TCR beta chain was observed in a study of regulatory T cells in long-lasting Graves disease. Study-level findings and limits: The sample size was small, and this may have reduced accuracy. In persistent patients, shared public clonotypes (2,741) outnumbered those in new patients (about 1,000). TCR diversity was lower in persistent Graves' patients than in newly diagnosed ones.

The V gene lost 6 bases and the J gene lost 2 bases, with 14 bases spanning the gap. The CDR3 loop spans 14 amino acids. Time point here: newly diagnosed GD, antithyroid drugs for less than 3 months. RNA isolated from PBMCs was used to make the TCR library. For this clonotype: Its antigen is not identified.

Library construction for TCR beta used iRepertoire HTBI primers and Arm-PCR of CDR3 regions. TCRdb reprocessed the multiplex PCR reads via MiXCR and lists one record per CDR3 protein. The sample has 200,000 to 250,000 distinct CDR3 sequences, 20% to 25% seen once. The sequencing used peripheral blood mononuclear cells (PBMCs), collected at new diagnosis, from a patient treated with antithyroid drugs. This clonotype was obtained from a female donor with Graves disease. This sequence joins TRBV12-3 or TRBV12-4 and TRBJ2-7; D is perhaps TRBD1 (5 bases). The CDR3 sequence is CASSLGHGAYEQYF. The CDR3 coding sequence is TGTGCCAGCAGCCTCGGACATGGAGCCTACGAGCAGTACTTC.